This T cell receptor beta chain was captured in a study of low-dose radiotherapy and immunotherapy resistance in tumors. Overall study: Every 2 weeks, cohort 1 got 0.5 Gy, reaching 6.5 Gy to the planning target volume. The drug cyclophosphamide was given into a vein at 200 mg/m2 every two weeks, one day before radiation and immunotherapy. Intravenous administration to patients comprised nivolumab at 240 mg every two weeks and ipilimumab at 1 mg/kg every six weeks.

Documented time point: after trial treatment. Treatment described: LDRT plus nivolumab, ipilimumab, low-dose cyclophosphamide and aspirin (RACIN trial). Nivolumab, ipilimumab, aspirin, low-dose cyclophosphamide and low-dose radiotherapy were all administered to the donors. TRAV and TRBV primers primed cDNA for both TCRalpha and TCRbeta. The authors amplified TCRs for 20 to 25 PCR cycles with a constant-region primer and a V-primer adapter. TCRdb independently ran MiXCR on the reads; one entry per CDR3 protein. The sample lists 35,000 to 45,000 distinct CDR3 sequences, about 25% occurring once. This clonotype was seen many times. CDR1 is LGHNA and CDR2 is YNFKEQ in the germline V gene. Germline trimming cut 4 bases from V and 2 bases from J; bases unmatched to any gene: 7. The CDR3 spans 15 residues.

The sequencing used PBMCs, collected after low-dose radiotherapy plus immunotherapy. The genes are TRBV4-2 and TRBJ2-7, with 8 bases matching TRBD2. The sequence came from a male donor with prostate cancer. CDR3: CASSLFAGGPYEQYF. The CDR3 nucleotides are TGTGCCAGCAGCCTTTTTGCGGGGGGCCCCTACGAGCAGTACTTC.